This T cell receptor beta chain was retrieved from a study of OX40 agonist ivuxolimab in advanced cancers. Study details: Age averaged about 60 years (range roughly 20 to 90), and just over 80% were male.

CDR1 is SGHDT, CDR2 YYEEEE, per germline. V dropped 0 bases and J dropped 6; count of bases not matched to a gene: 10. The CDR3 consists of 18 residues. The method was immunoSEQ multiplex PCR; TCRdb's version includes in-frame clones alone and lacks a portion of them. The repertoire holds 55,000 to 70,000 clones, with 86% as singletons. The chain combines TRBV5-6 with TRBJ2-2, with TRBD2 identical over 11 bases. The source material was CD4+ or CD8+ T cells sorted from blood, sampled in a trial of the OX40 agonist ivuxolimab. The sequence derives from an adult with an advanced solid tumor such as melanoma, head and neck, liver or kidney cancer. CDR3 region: CASSLVRLAGGQAGELFF. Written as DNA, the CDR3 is TGTGCCAGCAGCTTGGTTCGCCTAGCGGGAGGACAAGCCGGGGAGCTGTTTTTT. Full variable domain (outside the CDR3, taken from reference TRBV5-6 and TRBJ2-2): DAGVTQSPTHLIKTRGQQVTLRCSPKSGHDTVSWYQQALGQGPQFIFQYYEEEERQRGNFPDRFSGHQFPNYSSELNVNALLLGDSALYLCASSLVRLAGGQAGELFFGEGSRLTVL.